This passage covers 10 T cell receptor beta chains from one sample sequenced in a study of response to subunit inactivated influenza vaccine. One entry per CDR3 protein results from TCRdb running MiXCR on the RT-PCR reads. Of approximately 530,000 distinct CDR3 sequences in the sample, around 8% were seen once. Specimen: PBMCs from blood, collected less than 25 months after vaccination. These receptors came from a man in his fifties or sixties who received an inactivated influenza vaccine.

DNA for the CDR3: TGTGCCAGCAGCCGACGGCTAGCGACTAGAGAGCAGTACTTC. This translates into CASSRRLATREQYF. The chain couples TRBV7-6 to TRBJ2-7, with D perhaps matching TRBD2 (6 bases). Germline loops: CDR1 SGHVS, CDR2 FNYEAQ. The CDR3 runs 14 residues. Trimming shortened V by 5 bases and J by 7 bases, and 18 bases separated the two germline ends. Combining the CDR3 with reference TRBV7-6 and TRBJ2-7 gives the whole variable domain GAGVSQSPRYKVTKRGQDVALRCDPISGHVSLYWYRQALGQGPEFLTYFNYEAQQDKSGLPNDRFSAERPEGSISTLTIQRTEQRDSAMYRCASSRRLATREQYFGPGTRLTVT.

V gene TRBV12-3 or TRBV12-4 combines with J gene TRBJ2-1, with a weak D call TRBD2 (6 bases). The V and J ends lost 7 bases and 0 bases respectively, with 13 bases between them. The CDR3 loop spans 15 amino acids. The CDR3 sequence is CASTIAGRSYNEQFF. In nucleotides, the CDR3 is TGTGCCAGCACCATTGCGGGGCGCTCCTACAATGAGCAGTTCTTC.

The CDR3 DNA is TGTGCCAGCAGCCAAGACGGAACTAGGGGTCGACTTGAGCAGTTCTTC. This encodes CASSQDGTRGRLEQFF. The chain has TRBV4-2 and TRBJ2-1; either TRBD1 or TRBD2 may supply D (5 bases each). Germline CDR1 reads LGHNA; CDR2 reads YNFKEQ. V lost 0 bases and J 9 bases, leaving 18 bases between the germline ends. CDR3 length equals 16 residues.

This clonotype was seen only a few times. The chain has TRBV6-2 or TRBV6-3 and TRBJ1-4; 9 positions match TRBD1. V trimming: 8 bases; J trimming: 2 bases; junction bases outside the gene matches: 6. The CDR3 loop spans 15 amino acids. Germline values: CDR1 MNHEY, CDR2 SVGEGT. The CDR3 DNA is TGTGCCAGCCGCCGGACAGGGGTCACTAATGAAAAACTGTTTTTT. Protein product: CASRRTGVTNEKLFF.

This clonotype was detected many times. The CDR3 DNA is TGTGCCACTTGGGACAGGGCTGCCGGTTCCTCCTACGAGCAGTACTTC. Its translation is CATWDRAAGSSYEQYF. The chain couples TRBV10-3 to TRBJ2-7, with TRBD1 matching over 9 bases. V shed 10 bases, J shed 0 bases, and the junction held 13 bases outside the gene matches. Germline assignment: CDR1 ENHRY and CDR2 SYGVKD. CDR3 length equals 16 residues.

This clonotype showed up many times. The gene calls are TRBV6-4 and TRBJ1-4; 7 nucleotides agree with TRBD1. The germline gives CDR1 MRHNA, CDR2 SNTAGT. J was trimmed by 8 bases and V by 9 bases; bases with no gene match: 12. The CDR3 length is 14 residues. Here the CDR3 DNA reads TGTGCCAGTAAAGCGGACAGGTTAAGCGAAAAACTGTTTTTT. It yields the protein CASKADRLSEKLFF.

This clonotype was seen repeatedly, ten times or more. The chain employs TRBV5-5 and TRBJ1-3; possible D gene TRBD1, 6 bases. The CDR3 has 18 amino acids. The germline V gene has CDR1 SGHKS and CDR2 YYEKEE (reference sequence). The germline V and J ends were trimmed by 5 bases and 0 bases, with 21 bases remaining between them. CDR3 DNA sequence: TGTGCCAGCAGTTATGTCCCGGGACATGATAACTCTGGAAACACCATATATTTT. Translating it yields CASSYVPGHDNSGNTIYF.

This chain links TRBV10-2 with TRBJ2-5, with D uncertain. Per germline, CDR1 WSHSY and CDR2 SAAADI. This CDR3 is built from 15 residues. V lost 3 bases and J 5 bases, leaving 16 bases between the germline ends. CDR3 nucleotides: TGCGCCAGCAGTGACCTTCCACCAAAAGGGGAGACCCAGTACTTC. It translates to CASSDLPPKGETQYF.

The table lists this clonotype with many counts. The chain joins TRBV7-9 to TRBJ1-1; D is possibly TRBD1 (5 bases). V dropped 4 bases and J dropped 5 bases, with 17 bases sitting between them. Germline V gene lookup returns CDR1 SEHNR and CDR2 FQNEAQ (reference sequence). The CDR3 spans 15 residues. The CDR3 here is CASSSYGGGRTEAFF. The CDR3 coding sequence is TGTGCCAGCAGCTCCTATGGGGGTGGGAGAACTGAAGCTTTCTTT.

CDR3 in DNA: TGTGCCAGCAGTCTTGATCGGTTGCAGAACTATGGCTACACCTTC. Its protein is CASSLDRLQNYGYTF. The chain recombines TRBV12-3 or TRBV12-4 with TRBJ1-2, with D hard to call. This CDR3 has 15 residues. The V end lost 5 bases, the J end lost 2 bases, and 15 bases lay between the germline ends.